This is a list of T cell receptor beta chains from one sample in a study of radiation and T cells in renal cell carcinoma. Sequencing was performed with immunoSEQ multiplex PCR; in TCRdb, only in-frame clones are kept and a portion is missing. This sample carries 70,000 to 100,000 clones, 65% to 90% of them seen once, and the ten largest clones take under 25%. The source material was blood, sampled from a patient whose treatment included radiotherapy and nephrectomy. All receptors derive from a woman between 45 and 60 years old with renal cell carcinoma. The CDR3 runs from the conserved cysteine through the conserved F or W. A D gene is named only where the DNA matches it firmly. The size field is filled for only some rows; it gives once, few, many or a size class.

v_gene	abundance	d_gene	j_gene	CDR3aa	CDR3nt
TRBV28	-	-	TRBJ2-4	CASSGSRNIQYF	TGTGCCAGCAGTGGGAGTCGGAACATTCAGTACTTC
TRBV5-1	-	TRBD2	TRBJ2-7	CASSRTGLAGESGEQYF	TGCGCCAGCAGCCGGACGGGACTAGCGGGAGAATCAGGCGAGCAGTACTTC
TRBV5-6	-	-	TRBJ2-1	CASSLSRVDEQFF	TGTGCCAGCAGCTTGTCCAGGGTGGATGAGCAGTTCTTC
TRBV19	-	TRBD2	TRBJ2-7	CASKGLAGAHEQYF	TGTGCCAGTAAGGGACTAGCGGGAGCTCACGAGCAGTACTTC
TRBV5-1	-	TRBD2	TRBJ2-5	CASSLEAGGQETQYF	TGCGCCAGCAGCTTGGAAGCGGGGGGACAAGAGACCCAGTACTTC
TRBV25-1	-	-	TRBJ2-7	CASSVHRDPYEQYF	TGTGCCAGCAGTGTACACAGGGACCCCTACGAGCAGTACTTC
TRBV4-2	once	-	TRBJ2-3	CASSQAPPLVTDTQYF	TGTGCCAGCAGCCAAGCTCCCCCACTAGTAACAGATACGCAGTATTTT
TRBV7-2	-	-	TRBJ2-5	CASSLVGGAQETQYF	TGTGCCAGCAGCTTAGTAGGGGGGGCCCAAGAGACCCAGTACTTC
TRBV11-2	-	-	TRBJ2-1	CASSLQTRGSYNEQFF	TGTGCCAGCAGCTTACAAACTCGGGGGTCCTACAATGAGCAGTTCTTC
TRBV20-1	-	TRBD1	TRBJ2-7	CSGQGEGEQYF	TGCAGTGGACAGGGCGAAGGCGAGCAGTACTTC
TRBV28	-	TRBD1	TRBJ1-2	CASSYGQGSYGYTF	TGTGCCAGCAGTTATGGACAGGGGAGCTATGGCTACACCTTC
TRBV25-1	few	TRBD1	TRBJ1-3	CASRGWTGANTIYF	TGTGCCAGCAGGGGGTGGACAGGAGCGAACACCATATATTTT
TRBV18	-	-	TRBJ2-7	CASSPPNIRTRGDNEQYF	TGTGCCAGCTCACCACCTAATATCAGGACACGAGGGGACAACGAGCAGTACTTC
TRBV6-5	-	-	TRBJ1-4	CASSIFATNEKLFF	TGTGCCAGCAGTATCTTCGCAACTAATGAAAAACTGTTTTTT
TRBV5-1	once	-	TRBJ2-5	CASSLASTEEETQYF	TGCGCCAGCAGCTTGGCCTCGACAGAGGAGGAGACCCAGTACTTC
TRBV5-1	-	TRBD1	TRBJ2-1	CASSLAGQGMYNEQFF	TGCGCCAGCAGCTTGGCGGGACAGGGGATGTACAATGAGCAGTTCTTC
TRBV14	-	-	TRBJ2-7	CASGFLGEQYF	TGTGCCAGCGGGTTTTTGGGGGAGCAGTACTTC
TRBV7-9	few	-	TRBJ1-1	CVVGDGTEAFF	TGTGTCGTTGGGGATGGGACTGAAGCTTTCTTT
TRBV6-6	-	-	TRBJ2-7	CASSTRLVGAAQYF	TGTGCCAGCAGTACCCGGTTAGTGGGCGCCGCGCAGTACTTC
TRBV19	once	TRBD2	TRBJ2-2	CATQVERENTGELFF	TGTGCCACTCAGGTGGAGCGGGAGAACACCGGGGAGCTGTTTTTT
TRBV19	-	-	TRBJ1-5	CASSPRGGGKSNQPQHF	TGTGCCAGTAGTCCCCGGGGCGGGGGGAAGAGCAATCAGCCCCAGCATTTT
TRBV7-9	-	-	TRBJ2-1	CASSSKAQFVVNEQFF	TGTGCCAGCAGCTCAAAAGCACAGTTTGTAGTCAATGAGCAGTTCTTC
TRBV6-1	-	TRBD1	TRBJ2-7	CASSGSPGQGRNEQYF	TGTGCCAGCAGTGGATCACCGGGACAGGGGAGGAACGAGCAGTACTTC
TRBV5-4	-	TRBD1	TRBJ1-1	CASSLASGQGLMNTEAFF	TGTGCCAGCAGCTTGGCGTCGGGACAGGGGCTTATGAACACTGAAGCTTTCTTT
TRBV5-1	-	TRBD1	TRBJ2-7	CASSLQQGRYEQYF	TGCGCCAGCAGCTTGCAACAGGGGAGATACGAGCAGTACTTC
TRBV7-8	once	-	TRBJ1-2	CASSLASRGSGYTF	TGTGCCAGCAGCTTAGCATCCCGGGGCTCGGGCTACACCTTC
TRBV19	-	-	TRBJ2-5	CASSIGVLGDETQYF	TGTGCCAGTAGTATCGGCGTGTTAGGGGATGAGACCCAGTACTTC
TRBV9	few	-	TRBJ2-1	CASSLADYNEQFF	TGTGCCAGCAGCTTAGCGGACTACAATGAGCAGTTCTTC
TRBV5-1	-	-	TRBJ2-7	CASSLGGGTYEQYF	TGCGCCAGCAGCTTGGGTGGCGGGACCTACGAGCAGTACTTC
TRBV29-1	few	-	TRBJ1-1	CSVSQSNTEAFF	TGCAGCGTTTCTCAATCGAACACTGAAGCTTTCTTT
TRBV11-2	-	-	TRBJ2-1	CASSLAPQYEQFF	TGTGCCAGCAGCTTGGCCCCCCAGTATGAGCAGTTCTTC
TRBV18	-	-	TRBJ1-2	CASSPQKGASYGYTF	TGTGCCAGCTCACCACAGAAAGGGGCTAGCTATGGCTACACCTTC
TRBV9	many	TRBD2	TRBJ2-2	CASSKTSGLNTGELFF	TGTGCCAGCAGCAAGACTAGCGGGCTGAACACCGGGGAGCTGTTTTTT
TRBV4-1	-	-	TRBJ2-1	CASRPRTGRNEQFF	TGCGCCAGCAGGCCAAGGACGGGACGCAATGAGCAGTTCTTC
TRBV2	-	-	TRBJ1-6	CATESGGGSPLHF	TGTGCCACCGAGTCGGGGGGCGGTTCACCCCTCCACTTT
TRBV21-1	-	-	TRBJ1-4	CASSKNEKLFF	TGTGCCAGCAGCAAGAATGAAAAACTGTTTTTT
TRBV4-1	-	TRBD2	TRBJ2-2	CASSHKVLAGSTGELFF	TGCGCCAGCAGCCACAAGGTTCTAGCGGGTTCCACCGGGGAGCTGTTTTTT
TRBV9	-	TRBD1	TRBJ2-5	CASSAQGGNQETQYF	TGTGCCAGCAGCGCACAGGGGGGAAACCAAGAGACCCAGTACTTC
TRBV5-1	-	TRBD1	TRBJ1-2	CASFLQGAYGYTF	TGCGCCAGTTTTTTACAGGGGGCTTATGGCTACACCTTC
TRBV7-9	-	-	TRBJ2-5	CADGGSQPAKTQYF	TGTGCCGACGGGGGCAGTCAGCCCGCCAAGACCCAGTACTTC
TRBV7-2	-	TRBD2	TRBJ2-5	CASRSGEETQYF	TGTGCCAGCCGGAGCGGGGAAGAGACCCAGTACTTC
TRBV5-6	-	-	TRBJ1-5	CASSLGQTSGNQPQHF	TGTGCCAGCAGCTTAGGACAGACTAGTGGAAATCAGCCCCAGCATTTT
TRBV7-2	-	-	TRBJ2-7	CASSLVVQDEQYF	TGTGCCAGCAGCTTAGTTGTACAGGACGAGCAGTACTTC
TRBV5-1	-	-	TRBJ1-2	CASSLGGPSSYGYTF	TGCGCCAGCAGCTTGGGGGGGCCGAGTTCCTATGGCTACACCTTC
TRBV11-2	-	-	TRBJ2-7	CASSPSNLGIKTRNYEQYF	TGTGCCAGCAGCCCTAGTAATCTAGGGATCAAGACCAGAAATTACGAGCAGTACTTC
TRBV9	-	-	TRBJ2-5	CASSVGATDVQETQYF	TGTGCCAGCAGCGTAGGGGCAACCGACGTACAAGAGACCCAGTACTTC
TRBV5-1	-	-	TRBJ2-3	CASSQDSTDTQYF	TGCGCCAGCAGCCAGGACAGCACAGATACGCAGTATTTT
TRBV28	once	TRBD1	TRBJ2-3	CASRTGGKDTQYF	TGTGCCAGCAGGACAGGGGGCAAGGATACGCAGTATTTT
TRBV2	-	TRBD2	TRBJ2-3	CASTRAGGTDTQYF	TGTGCCAGCACTCGAGCGGGGGGCACAGATACGCAGTATTTT
TRBV7-2	-	-	TRBJ1-2	CASSLVPGDYGYTF	TGTGCCAGCAGCTTAGTCCCAGGGGATTATGGCTACACCTTC
TRBV9	-	-	TRBJ2-1	CASSVDAGNVNEQFF	TGTGCCAGCAGCGTAGACGCCGGAAACGTCAATGAGCAGTTCTTC
TRBV28	-	-	TRBJ2-7	CATITRDTYEQYF	TGTGCCACCATTACCCGGGACACCTACGAGCAGTACTTC
TRBV30	once	-	TRBJ1-3	CASSRGHGQSSGNTIYF	TGTGCCTCCTCCCGGGGACACGGGCAGAGCTCTGGAAACACCATATATTTT
TRBV2	-	-	TRBJ2-4	CASSYDRQGNIQYF	TGTGCCAGCAGTTACGACCGTCAAGGGAACATTCAGTACTTC
TRBV7-7	-	-	TRBJ2-5	CASSSDLRETQYF	TGTGCCAGCAGCTCGGATCTTAGGGAGACCCAGTACTTC
TRBV6-1	medium-sized	-	TRBJ2-7	CASSDPPRYEQYF	TGTGCCAGCAGTGATCCCCCCCGGTACGAGCAGTACTTC
TRBV4-3	-	-	TRBJ2-2	CASSQDLPGNTGELFF	TGCGCCAGCAGCCAAGATCTCCCAGGGAACACCGGGGAGCTGTTTTTT